Presented here are 29 T cell receptor beta chains from one specimen sequenced in a study of T cell responses to AZD1222 COVID-19 vaccine. The table came from immunoSEQ multiplex PCR; TCRdb's copy has only in-frame clones and leaves some out. Among under 150,000 clones, about 90% were seen once, and the ten largest hold approximately 1%. This material consisted of peripheral blood, taken on day 0 of AZD1222 vaccination. The receptors shown here come from an adult in good health.

The J gene is TRBJ2-2, the V gene TRBV30, with TRBD1 matching over 8 bases. V lost 0 bases, J lost 0 bases, and 3 bases stayed unmatched. The CDR3 is 16 amino acids. CDR1 is GTSNPN, CDR2 SVGIG, per germline (reference sequence). The CDR3 loop reads CAWSVQGAANTGELFF. CDR3 nucleotides: TGTGCCTGGAGTGTTCAGGGGGCCGCGAACACCGGGGAGCTGTTTTTT.

The rearrangement joins TRBV7-9 to TRBJ1-3; D unresolved. V was shortened by 11 bases and J by 0 bases, with 11 bases between the two germline ends. CDR1 is SEHNR, CDR2 FQNEAQ, per germline (reference sequence). The length of the CDR3 is 13 residues. The CDR3 is CASRASSGNTIYF. The CDR3 coding sequence is TGTGCCTCTCGGGCCTCCTCTGGAAACACCATATATTTT. Filled out from reference TRBV7-9 and TRBJ1-3, the complete variable domain reads DTGVSQNPRHKITKRGQNVTFRCDPISEHNRLYWYRQTLGQGPEFLTYFQNEAQLEKSRLLSDRFSAERPKGSFSTLEIQRTEQGDSAMYLCASRASSGNTIYFGEGSWLTVV.

CDR3 coding DNA: TGTGCCAGCAGAGCTTATGGGTTTCGCACTGAAGCTTTCTTT. Translation gives CASRAYGFRTEAFF. V is TRBV6-4 and J is TRBJ1-1; D not resolved. There are 14 residues in the CDR3. Trimming removed 6 bases from V and 4 bases from J, with 15 bases in between. CDR1 is MRHNA, CDR2 SNTAGT, per germline.

This chain joins TRBV5-4 and TRBJ1-2; D remains unclear. V lost 0 bases, J lost 0 bases, and 12 bases lay in between. This CDR3 spans 16 amino acids. Germline-derived CDR1 and CDR2 are SGHNT and YYREEE (reference sequence). CDR3 residues: CASSLDSSISNYGYTF. In DNA, the CDR3 is TGTGCCAGCAGCTTGGACAGTTCCATTTCTAACTATGGCTACACCTTC.

The chain joins TRBV2 to TRBJ1-6; no reliable D call. Germline CDR1 is SNHLY and CDR2 is FYNNEI. V was pared by 6 bases and J by 10 bases, with 19 bases between. This CDR3 comprises 15 residues. The CDR3 sequence: CASRPDRNDGSPLHF. The DNA of the CDR3 is TGTGCCAGCAGACCCGACCGGAACGACGGCTCACCCCTCCACTTT. The variable domain in full, completed from reference TRBV2 and TRBJ1-6, reads EPEVTQTPSHQVTQMGQEVILRCVPISNHLYFYWYRQILGQKVEFLVSFYNNEISEKSEIFDDQFSVERPDGSNFTLKIRSTKLEDSAMYFCASRPDRNDGSPLHFGNGTRLTVT.

The chain is built from TRBV19 and TRBJ2-7; 8 bases match TRBD1. CDR1 is LNHDA and CDR2 is SQIVND in the germline V gene (reference sequence). Trimming cost V 6 bases and J 5 bases; bases outside gene matches: 9. CDR3 length equals 14 residues. CDR3 amino acids: CASSLGQGKDEQYF. The CDR3 region has the DNA TGTGCCAGTAGCCTCGGACAGGGAAAAGACGAGCAGTACTTC.

This sequence joins TRBV7-9 and TRBJ1-2; 8 bases agree with TRBD1. The CDR3 has 14 amino acids. The V gene end was trimmed by 5 bases and the J gene end by 3 bases; junction bases not matched to a gene: 5. Germline CDR1 and CDR2: SEHNR and FQNEAQ (reference sequence). The CDR3 loop reads CASSQGTGDYGYTF. In DNA form, the CDR3 reads TGTGCCAGCAGCCAAGGGACAGGCGACTATGGCTACACCTTC.

The count of this clone is one. The rearrangement links TRBV27 to TRBJ1-5, with D perhaps matching TRBD1 (6 bases). The CDR3 extends over 14 amino acids. Between the trimmed V and J ends, which lost 2 bases and 5 bases, there was a span of 10 bases. CDR1 MNHEY and CDR2 SMNVEV come from the germline V gene (reference sequence). The CDR3 region has the DNA TGTGCCAGCAGTTTACGAACAGGGCATCAGCCCCAGCATTTT. It encodes CASSLRTGHQPQHF.

This clone showed up just a few times. The V gene is TRBV5-1, the J gene TRBJ1-4; TRBD1 agrees at 7 bases. Germline CDR1 reads SGHRS; CDR2 reads YFSETQ. V trimming: 4 bases; J trimming: 7 bases; junction bases outside the gene matches: 7. CDR3 length: 14 residues. As DNA, the CDR3 is TGCGCCAGCAGCACCACAGGGGTGGGTGAAAAACTGTTTTTT. Amino acids: CASSTTGVGEKLFF.

The chain recombines TRBV7-9 with TRBJ2-1; possibly TRBD2 for D (6 bases). The germline CDR1 and CDR2 sequences are SEHNR and FQNEAQ (reference sequence). Trimming cost V 5 bases and J 8 bases, with 16 bases left between them. This CDR3 has 14 residues. CDR3 protein: CASSPRGGGDEQFF. CDR3 in DNA: TGTGCCAGCAGCCCACGGGGAGGAGGCGATGAGCAGTTCTTC.

The rearrangement links TRBV5-1 to TRBJ2-3; no firm D call. Between the trimmed V and J ends, which lost 0 bases and 2 bases, there was a span of 10 bases. CDR3 size: 15 residues. From germline, CDR1 is SGHRS and CDR2 YFSETQ. CDR3 DNA: TGCGCCAGCAGCTTGGAATCCCAGTCCACAGATACGCAGTATTTT. Its protein is CASSLESQSTDTQYF.

This chain joins TRBV28 and TRBJ2-7, with TRBD2 identical over 8 bases. J lost 4 bases, V lost 7 bases, and 6 bases had no gene match. Germline V CDR1 and CDR2: MDHEN, SYDVKM. The CDR3 is 13 amino acids. CDR3 amino acids: CASISGSTYEQYF. The CDR3 DNA follows: TGTGCCAGCATAAGCGGGAGTACTTACGAGCAGTACTTC.

This chain connects TRBV25-1 to TRBJ2-3, with D maybe TRBD1 (5 bases). This CDR3 contains 16 residues. Germline lookup yields CDR1 MGHDK and CDR2 SYGVNS. Trimming left V 5 bases short and J 4 bases short, with 19 bases between. The CDR3 region is CASSPHLRVFADTQYF. CDR3 sequence (DNA): TGTGCCAGCAGTCCTCACCTCAGGGTGTTCGCAGATACGCAGTATTTT.

The gene calls are TRBV6-5 and TRBJ2-7, with D tentatively TRBD2 (7 bases). The CDR3 is 13 residues long. Trimming removed 9 bases from V and 1 base from J, with 13 bases in between. Germline V gene sequence: CDR1 MNHEY, CDR2 SVGAGI. The CDR3 nucleotides read TGTGCCAGAGGGGGGGGAATTTCCTACGAGCAGTACTTC. This gives the protein CARGGGISYEQYF.

The chain links TRBV11-1 to TRBJ2-1; 8 nucleotides line up with TRBD2. Trimming at V came to 3 bases and at J to 8 bases, leaving 6 bases not matched to a gene. This CDR3 spans 14 amino acids. CDR1 and CDR2 (germline): SGHAT, FQDESV (reference sequence). The DNA of the CDR3 is TGTGCCAGCAGCTTTCCGACTAGCGTCCATGAGCAGTTCTTC. It yields the protein CASSFPTSVHEQFF.

This rearrangement joins TRBV7-8 to TRBJ2-5; no reliable D call. CDR1 and CDR2 from the germline V gene are SGHVS and FQNEAQ. This CDR3 has 14 amino acids. V was cut by 5 bases and J by 1 base, with 11 bases left in between. The CDR3 bases are TGTGCCAGCAGCCGACCCCCGGCCCAAGAGACCCAGTACTTC. Its protein is CASSRPPAQETQYF.

The V and J genes are TRBV4-2 and TRBJ1-1; possibly TRBD1 for D (5 bases). Germline V CDR1 and CDR2: LGHNA, YNFKEQ. Trimming removed 4 bases at V and 4 bases at J, with 16 bases between. The CDR3 length is 15 residues. CDR3 protein: CASSPIGGSGTEAFF. As DNA, the CDR3 is TGTGCCAGCAGCCCTATCGGGGGTTCCGGCACTGAAGCTTTCTTT.

The chain links TRBV14 to TRBJ1-1, with D possibly TRBD1 on 5 matching bases. Trimming took 4 bases from V and 5 from J, leaving 17 bases between them. The germline V gene encodes CDR1 SGHDN and CDR2 FVKESK. This CDR3 is 15 amino acids long. CDR3 bases: TGTGCCAGCAGCCCCCAGATGGGGCTTGGGACTGAAGCTTTCTTT. Its protein is CASSPQMGLGTEAFF.

The CDR3, as DNA: TGCGCCAGCAGCCAAGCTAGAGACAGAGACTATGGCTACACCTTC. Translation gives CASSQARDRDYGYTF. This rearrangement joins TRBV4-1 to TRBJ1-2; D perhaps matches TRBD1 (5 bases). The CDR3 sequence is 15 residues long. V lost 1 base and J 3 bases, leaving 12 bases between the germline ends. CDR1 is MGHRA, CDR2 YSYEKL, per germline.

Only a few counts were recorded for this clone. One base away lies a much larger clone, so this may be a sequencing read error. The genes are TRBV24-1 and TRBJ2-2; 8 bases are shared with TRBD1. The germline V gene has CDR1 KGHDR and CDR2 SFDVKD. J gave up 3 bases and V 4 bases, and 0 bases lay outside the gene matches. The CDR3 runs to 14 residues. CDR3 loop: CATSEDRDTGELFF. As DNA, the CDR3 is TGTGCCACCAGTGAGGACAGGGACACCGGGGAGCTGTTTTTT.

The V call is TRBV5-1, the J call TRBJ2-1; the match to TRBD2 covers 10 bases. The germline gives CDR1 SGHRS, CDR2 YFSETQ. CDR3 length: 14 residues. V shed 6 bases and J 4 bases; nucleotides not matched to a gene: 4. This chain's CDR3 is CASTRAGGYNEQFF. In DNA, the CDR3 is TGCGCCAGCACTCGAGCGGGAGGGTACAATGAGCAGTTCTTC.

This chain connects TRBV11-2 to TRBJ2-3; D gene unclear. V lost 2 bases to trimming and J lost 5 bases, with 11 bases between them. This CDR3 has 14 amino acids. Germline V gives CDR1 SGHAT, CDR2 FQNNGV. CDR3 sequence (DNA): TGTGCCAGCAGCTTACTCCAATTGGGAGATACGCAGTATTTT. It is translated as CASSLLQLGDTQYF.

V gene TRBV6-6 combines with J gene TRBJ2-7; perhaps D is TRBD1 or TRBD2 (5 bases each). Germline V gene data show CDR1 as MNHNY and CDR2 as SVGAGI (reference sequence). CDR3 length: 13 amino acids. Trimming shortened V by 0 bases and J by 6 bases, and 9 bases separated the two germline ends. This CDR3 reads CASSYSSGTEQYF. The CDR3 DNA is TGTGCCAGCAGTTACTCATCAGGGACCGAGCAGTACTTC.

J is TRBJ2-5 and V is TRBV4-1; the D is unclear. In germline, CDR1 is MGHRA, CDR2 YSYEKL. The CDR3 contains 12 residues. With 0 bases removed from V and 6 bases from J, the gap between germline ends came to 5 bases. The CDR3 DNA follows: TGCGCCAGCAGCCAAGATTGGAAGACCCAGTACTTC. Residues: CASSQDWKTQYF.

This clone showed up just a few times. V usage is TRBV30 and J usage is TRBJ2-6, with 8 bases fitting TRBD1. The trim removed 8 bases at V and 4 bases at J, leaving 10 bases unmatched. The CDR3 is made up of 15 amino acids. CDR1 is GTSNPN and CDR2 is SVGIG in the germline V gene (reference sequence). The CDR3 DNA is TGTGCCGGAAACAGGGGGTTGAGGGGGGCCAACGTCCTGACTTTC. Amino acid sequence: CAGNRGLRGANVLTF. Supplemented by reference TRBV30 and TRBJ2-6, the full variable domain reads SQTIHQWPATLVQPVGSPLSLECTVEGTSNPNLYWYRQAAGRGLQLLFYSVGIGQISSEVPQNLSASRPQDRQFILSSKKLLLSDSGFYLCAGNRGLRGANVLTFGAGSRLTVL.

In this sample, this clone turned up once. The gene calls are TRBV5-1 and TRBJ2-1; 10 nucleotides align to TRBD2. With V trimmed by 1 base and J by 4 bases, 5 bases remained unmatched. Germline CDR1 and CDR2: SGHRS and YFSETQ. CDR3 length: 16 amino acids. The DNA for the CDR3 is TGCGCCAGCAGCTTGACGACTAGCGGGTATTACAATGAGCAGTTCTTC. Its translation: CASSLTTSGYYNEQFF.

This sequence joins TRBV28 and TRBJ1-4; 9 nucleotides align to TRBD1. Germline V gene sequence: CDR1 MDHEN, CDR2 SYDVKM. Trimming removed 6 bases from V and 7 bases from J; junction bases left unmatched: 6. This CDR3 has 14 amino acids. DNA of the CDR3: TGTGCCAGCAGCGAACAGGGGGCGGGTGAAAAACTGTTTTTT. Its protein product is CASSEQGAGEKLFF.

The chain is built from TRBV9 and TRBJ2-1; no clear D gene. Trimming stripped 3 bases from V and 0 bases from J, with 4 bases between. CDR1 and CDR2 (germline): SGDLS, YYNGEE. The CDR3 length is 13 residues. This CDR3 reads CASSEASYNEQFF. CDR3 coding DNA: TGTGCCAGCAGCGAAGCCTCCTACAATGAGCAGTTCTTC. The entire variable domain, with the rest obtained from reference TRBV9 and TRBJ2-1, is as follows: DSGVTQTPKHLITATGQRVTLRCSPRSGDLSVYWYQQSLDQGLQFLIQYYNGEERAKGNILERFSAQQFPDLHSELNLSSLELGDSALYFCASSEASYNEQFFGPGTRLTVL.

The gene calls are TRBV11-3 and TRBJ1-2, with D hard to call. Trimming took 5 bases from V and 5 from J, leaving 12 bases between them. Germline V gives CDR1 SGHNT, CDR2 YENEEA. The CDR3 length is 13 residues. Here the CDR3 reads CASSHGEGYGYTF. The CDR3 coding sequence is TGTGCCAGCAGCCACGGGGAAGGGTATGGCTACACCTTC.